The rows below give T cell receptor beta chains drawn from one sample of a study of T cell responses to AZD1222 COVID-19 vaccine. The assay was immunoSEQ multiplex PCR, and TCRdb's table has in-frame clones only and misses some. The sample has roughly 170,000 clones, roughly 87% seen once. The input for sequencing was peripheral blood, taken on day 0 of AZD1222 vaccination. The origin of the receptors is an adult in good health. Both conserved end residues are part of each CDR3.

length,J,V,CDR3
13,TRBJ2-7,TRBV28,CASSLTRSYEQYF
17,TRBJ2-2,TRBV5-4,CASSQKASGTNTGELFF
14,TRBJ1-5,TRBV19,CASSWGGSNQPQHF
15,TRBJ1-1,TRBV27,CASSPWGGVNTEAFF
13,TRBJ2-5,TRBV14,CASSFIRAGTQYF
15,TRBJ2-5,TRBV27,CASSLGLAVVETQYF
18,TRBJ2-1,TRBV24-1,CATSDNTGEGSSYNEQFF
16,TRBJ2-7,TRBV27,CASSLSGDRGSYEQYF
13,TRBJ1-6,TRBV10-3,CAISERSSSPLHF
13,TRBJ1-2,TRBV7-2,CASSLDRGRGYTF
16,TRBJ2-1,TRBV19,CASTGASGGMYNEQFF
18,TRBJ2-1,TRBV18,CASSPQPLSGQGNNEQFF
14,TRBJ1-2,TRBV28,CASSFRDRNYGYTF